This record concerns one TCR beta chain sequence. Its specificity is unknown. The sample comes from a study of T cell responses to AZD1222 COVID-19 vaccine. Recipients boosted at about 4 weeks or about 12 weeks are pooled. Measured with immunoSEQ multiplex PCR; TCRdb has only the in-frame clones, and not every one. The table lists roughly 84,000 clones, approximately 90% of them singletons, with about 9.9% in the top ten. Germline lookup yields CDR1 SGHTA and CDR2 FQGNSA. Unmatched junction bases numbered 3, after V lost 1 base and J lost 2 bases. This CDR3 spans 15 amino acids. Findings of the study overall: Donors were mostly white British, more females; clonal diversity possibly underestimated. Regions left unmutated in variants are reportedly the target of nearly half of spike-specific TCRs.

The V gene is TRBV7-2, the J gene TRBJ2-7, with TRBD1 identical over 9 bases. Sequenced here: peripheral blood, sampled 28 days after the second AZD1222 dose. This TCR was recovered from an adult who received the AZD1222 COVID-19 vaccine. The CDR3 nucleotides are TGTGCCAGCAGCTTAGTGACAGGGGGAACCTACGAGCAGTACTTC. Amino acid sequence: CASSLVTGGTYEQYF. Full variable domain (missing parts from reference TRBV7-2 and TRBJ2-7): GAGVSQSPSNKVTEKGKDVELRCDPISGHTALYWYRQSLGQGLEFLIYFQGNSAPDKSGLPSDRFSAERTGGSVSTLTIQRTQQEDSAVYLCASSLVTGGTYEQYFGPGTRLTVT.